These 21 T cell receptor beta chains were sequenced from one sample in a study of T cell repertoires in aging, cancer and after chemotherapy. Peripheral blood genomic DNA, not sorted cells or RNA, was the template. TRB rearrangements spanning V, D and J were amplified using mixed TRB-A/B primers. MiXCR, applied by TCRdb to the multiplex PCR reads, yields one record per CDR3 protein. Among a few thousand distinct CDR3 sequences listed, approximately 55% were seen once. Sequencing used blood. These receptors were taken from a human donor with a blood cancer.

This clonotype came up a few times. The rearrangement joins TRBV6-5 to TRBJ1-6; D unresolved. CDR3 length: 15 residues. Trimming cost V 0 bases and J 7 bases, with 10 bases left between them. The germline V gene has CDR1 MNHEY and CDR2 SVGAGI. The CDR3 region is CASSYSVETNSPLHF. For the CDR3, the DNA is TGTGCCAGCAGTTACTCGGTGGAGACCAATTCACCCCTCCACTTT.

The chain is built from TRBV7-9 and TRBJ1-1; the D gene is possibly TRBD1 (6 bases). Germline assignment: CDR1 SEHNR and CDR2 FQNEAQ (reference sequence). The CDR3 sequence is 14 residues long. The V end lost 1 base, the J end lost 0 bases, and 6 bases lay between the germline ends. CDR3 protein: CASSLGGLNTEAFF. The CDR3 DNA is TGTGCCAGCAGCTTAGGGGGGCTGAACACTGAAGCTTTCTTT.

This clonotype showed up just a few times. The chain carries TRBV20-1 and TRBJ2-1; D is possibly TRBD1 (6 bases). The CDR3 consists of 12 residues. The V gene lost 2 bases and the J gene lost 8 bases, with 10 bases spanning the gap. Germline CDR1 is DFQATT and CDR2 is SNEGSKA (reference sequence). The CDR3 sequence is CSARHRDDEQFF. The CDR3 coding sequence is TGCAGTGCTAGACACAGGGACGATGAGCAGTTCTTC.

This clonotype was seen only once. The V call is TRBV10-3, the J call TRBJ2-1; 9 bases fit TRBD1. Germline V lookup: CDR1 ENHRY, CDR2 SYGVKD. The CDR3 has 14 residues. J lost 3 bases, V lost 10 bases, and 7 bases had no gene match. The CDR3 spells CATEPGQGYNEQFF. In nucleotides, the CDR3 is TGTGCCACCGAACCGGGACAGGGCTACAATGAGCAGTTCTTC.

This clonotype was seen more than once but under ten times. This rearrangement joins TRBV6-5 to TRBJ2-3; no clear D. The V and J ends lost 6 bases and 2 bases respectively, with 15 bases between them. Germline CDR1 MNHEY, CDR2 SVGAGI. The CDR3 totals 15 residues. The CDR3 DNA is TGTGCCAGCAGCTCGGACGTGGGGATCACAGATACGCAGTATTTT. Translating gives CASSSDVGITDTQYF.

The chain couples TRBV7-9 to TRBJ2-3; D unresolved. The CDR3 spans 13 residues. The V and J ends lost 3 bases and 2 bases respectively, with 6 bases between them. CDR1 and CDR2 from the germline V gene are SEHNR and FQNEAQ (reference sequence). The CDR3 coding sequence is TGTGCCAGCAGCTTTGGGGACACAGATACGCAGTATTTT. It yields the protein CASSFGDTDTQYF.

V is TRBV6-5 and J is TRBJ2-1; 15 positions agree with TRBD2. After removal of 5 bases from V and 0 bases from J, the junction contained 17 bases not matched to a gene. CDR3 length equals 22 residues. CDR1 is MNHEY and CDR2 is SVGAGI in the germline V gene. This CDR3 is CASSDHLLPGLAGGSSYNEQFF. DNA of the CDR3: TGTGCCAGCAGTGACCACCTCCTCCCCGGACTAGCGGGGGGGAGCTCCTACAATGAGCAGTTCTTC.

The chain is built from TRBV12-3 or TRBV12-4 and TRBJ2-3, with D possibly matching TRBD2 (5 bases). CDR3 length equals 15 residues. Deletions cut 2 bases from V and 5 bases from J, with 14 bases between. The CDR3 protein is CASSLSRTRGDTQYF. DNA for the CDR3: TGTGCCAGCAGTTTATCCCGCACTAGAGGAGATACGCAGTATTTT.

V is TRBV7-9 and J is TRBJ2-7; 12 bases fit TRBD2. The CDR3 sequence is 15 residues long. Germline V gene sequence: CDR1 SEHNR, CDR2 FQNEAQ (reference sequence). The ends lost 5 bases at V and 2 bases at J; junction bases unmatched: 4. CDR3 nucleotide sequence: TGTGCCAGCAGCCCGACTAGCGGGGGCCCCTACGAGCAGTACTTC. Protein: CASSPTSGGPYEQYF.

The V gene is TRBV6-5, the J gene TRBJ2-7; 12 positions match TRBD2. The CDR3 is made up of 16 amino acids. Germline CDR1 reads MNHEY; CDR2 reads SVGAGI. V lost 2 bases, J lost 2 bases, and 4 bases stayed unmatched. CDR3 amino acids: CASSYGASGGAYEQYF. CDR3 bases: TGTGCCAGCAGTTACGGCGCTAGCGGGGGGGCCTACGAGCAGTACTTC.

The chain is built from TRBV11-1 and TRBJ1-5; 7 bases are a match to TRBD1. The V segment lost 2 bases and the J segment 4 bases; nucleotides outside the gene matches: 5. CDR3 length equals 15 residues. CDR1 and CDR2 from the germline V gene are SGHAT and FQDESV (reference sequence). The CDR3 bases are TGTGCCAGCAGCTTATTCTCAGGGGGTAATCAGCCCCAGCATTTT. It specifies CASSLFSGGNQPQHF.

This clonotype was detected only a few times. The chain is built from TRBV7-2 and TRBJ2-7; D ambiguous. Germline-derived CDR1 and CDR2 are SGHTA and FQGNSA. Trimming left V 1 base short and J 0 bases short, with 10 bases between. The CDR3 extends over 15 amino acids. CDR3 nucleotides: TGTGCCAGCAGCTTAGGACGGGTGTACTCCTACGAGCAGTACTTC. It is translated as CASSLGRVYSYEQYF.

Only one count was recorded for this clonotype. One end of the junction does not line up with germline, which may come from a read error. The CDR3: CDSSLEDRGKTQYF. The CDR3 bases are TGTGACAGCAGCTTGGAGGACAGGGGCAAGACCCAGTACTTC. The J gene is TRBJ2-5, the V gene TRBV5-4, with 9 bases lining up with TRBD1. Germline V gives CDR1 SGHNT, CDR2 YYREEE (reference sequence). This CDR3 spans 14 amino acids.

This clonotype was seen more than once but under ten times. This chain uses TRBV12-3 or TRBV12-4 with TRBJ2-1, with TRBD1 identical over 7 bases. The CDR3 spans 14 residues. The trim removed 7 bases at V and 8 bases at J, leaving 11 bases unmatched. The CDR3 bases are TGTGCCAGCACCCTCCGGGACAGCGGCTATGAGCAGTTCTTC. It codes for CASTLRDSGYEQFF.

This clonotype is classed as large. The chain has TRBV29-1 and TRBJ2-5; D might be TRBD2 (7 bases). Germline loops: CDR1 SQVTM, CDR2 ANQGSEA. V was shortened by 2 bases and J by 3 bases, with 16 bases between the two germline ends. The CDR3 extends over 15 amino acids. CDR3 coding DNA: TGCAGCGTTGAATCTGGACGGGGGGCAGAAGAGACCCAGTACTTC. Translated: CSVESGRGAEETQYF. Filled out from reference TRBV29-1 and TRBJ2-5, the complete variable domain reads SAVISQKPSRDICQRGTSLTIQCQVDSQVTMMFWYRQQPGQSLTLIATANQGSEATYESGFVIDKFPISRPNLTFSTLTVSNMSPEDSSIYLCSVESGRGAEETQYFGPGTRLLVL.

As concerns this clonotype: The junction and the germline gene differ at one end; a read error may be behind it. The J gene is TRBJ1-2, the V gene TRBV5-6; 8 bases match TRBD1. Germline V CDR1 and CDR2: SGHDT, YYEEEE. This CDR3 is built from 16 residues. DNA of the CDR3: TGCGCCAGCAGCTTGGCCCAGATTGACAGGGGACATGGCTACACCTTC. This encodes CASSLAQIDRGHGYTF.

The V and J genes are TRBV6-1 and TRBJ2-2, with D unclear. Looked up from germline, CDR1 is MNHNS and CDR2 is SASEGT. The CDR3 sequence is 12 residues long. V was clipped by 7 bases and J by 4 bases, with 7 bases between them. Here the CDR3 reads CASNHLTGELFF. The CDR3 coding sequence is TGTGCCAGCAACCACCTCACCGGGGAGCTGTTTTTT.

This clonotype has a handful of counts. This chain links TRBV5-6 with TRBJ2-1; D may match TRBD1 or TRBD2 (5 bases each). CDR1 and CDR2 from the germline V gene are SGHDT and YYEEEE. The CDR3 is made up of 15 amino acids. V lost 4 bases and J 2 bases, leaving 13 bases between the germline ends. The CDR3 loop is CASSKGTDPYNEQFF. For the CDR3, the DNA is TGTGCCAGCAGCAAGGGGACGGACCCCTACAATGAGCAGTTCTTC.

This rearrangement joins TRBV5-6 to TRBJ1-6, with D hard to call. Looked up from germline, CDR1 is SGHDT and CDR2 is YYEEEE. V gave up 2 bases and J gave up 7 bases, with 16 bases separating them. This CDR3 region has 16 residues. CDR3 protein: CASSLGPAIRNSPLHF. The CDR3 DNA reads as TGTGCCAGCAGCTTAGGCCCGGCGATAAGGAATTCACCCCTCCACTTT.

This clonotype was observed a handful of times. CDR3 sequence reads: CASSSGANVLTF. The CDR3 bases are TGTGCCAGCTCATCCGGAGCCAACGTCCTGACTTTC. The gene calls are TRBV5-4 and TRBJ2-6; D not resolved. V was trimmed by 7 bases and J by 7 bases, leaving 9 bases between them. The CDR3 is 12 residues long. Germline V gene lookup returns CDR1 SGHNT and CDR2 YYREEE (reference sequence). The variable domain in full, with the rest retrieved from reference TRBV5-4 and TRBJ2-6, is ETGVTQSPTHLIKTRGQQVTLRCSSQSGHNTVSWYQQALGQGPQFIFQYYREEENGRGNFPPRFSGLQFPNYSSELNVNALELDDSALYLCASSSGANVLTFGAGSRLTVL.

The genes are TRBV15 and TRBJ1-1; D gene uncertain. CDR1 is LNHNV and CDR2 is YYDKDF in the germline V gene (reference sequence). CDR3 length: 13 amino acids. Trimming took off 6 bases at V and 0 bases at J, with 8 bases between the two ends. CDR3 region: CATRRHMNTEAFF. The CDR3, as DNA: TGTGCCACCAGAAGACACATGAACACTGAAGCTTTCTTT.